Below, one T cell receptor beta chain is given with its context. The antigen remains undetermined. The libraries of TRB cDNA were constructed through 5' RACE using UMI labels. TCRdb re-analyzed the 5' RACE reads; it lists each CDR3 protein once, without DNA. This sample's table has about 63,000 distinct CDR3 sequences. The germline V gene encodes CDR1 GTSNPN and CDR2 SVGIG (reference sequence). The CDR3 is 14 amino acids. This entry belongs to a study of CXCR3-negative and CXCR3-positive naive CD8 T cells. The wider study: Per-library TRB read counts averaged about 1.5 +/- 0.3 million, adding up to 130 million to 150 million in total. Study results and limitations: Naive cells with CXCR3 showed TRB CDR3s that were more hydrophobic than those in CXCR3-negative naive cells. High diversity, comparable across both naive subsets, contrasted with much lower diversity in memory CD8+ cells.

The source of this sequence is a human donor in good health. Some clones in this sample may be carry-over from other donors' samples. The sample consisted of naive CXCR3+ CD8+ T cells from blood. Specified subset: CD45RO-CCR7+CD27+CD95- naive CD8+ T cells expressing CXCR3 (TNR3+). The chain employs TRBV30 and TRBJ2-7; the D call of TRBD1 rests on TCRdb alone, since no DNA is present to check it. CDR3 residues: CAWSVFGQSYEQYF.